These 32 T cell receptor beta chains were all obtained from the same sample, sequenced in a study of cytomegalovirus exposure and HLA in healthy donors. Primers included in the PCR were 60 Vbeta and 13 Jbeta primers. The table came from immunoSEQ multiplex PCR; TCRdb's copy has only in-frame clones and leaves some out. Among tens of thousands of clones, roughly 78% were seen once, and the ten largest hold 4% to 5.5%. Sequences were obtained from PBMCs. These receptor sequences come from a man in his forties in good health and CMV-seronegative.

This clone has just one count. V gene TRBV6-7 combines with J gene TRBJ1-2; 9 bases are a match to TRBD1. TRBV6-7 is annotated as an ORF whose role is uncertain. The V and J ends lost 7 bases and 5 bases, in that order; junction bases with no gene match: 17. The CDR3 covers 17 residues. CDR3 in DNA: TGTGCCAGCACGGGGAGACGAGATGACAGGGGGGCTTATGGCTACACCTTC. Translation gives CASTGRRDDRGAYGYTF.

In DNA form, the CDR3 reads TGTGCCAGCAATCCAAACTTTACAGGGTCAAGGAACTATGGCTACACCTTC. Protein sequence: CASNPNFTGSRNYGYTF. The chain uses TRBV28 and TRBJ1-2; perhaps TRBD1 as D (6 bases). The length of the CDR3 is 17 residues. In germline, CDR1 is MDHEN, CDR2 SYDVKM. V was cut by 7 bases and J by 2 bases, with 23 bases left in between.

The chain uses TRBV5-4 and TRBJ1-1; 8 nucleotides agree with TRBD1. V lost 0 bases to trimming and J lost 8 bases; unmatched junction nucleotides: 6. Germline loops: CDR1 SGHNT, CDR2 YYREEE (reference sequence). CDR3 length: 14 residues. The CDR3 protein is CASSLAYRGGEAFF. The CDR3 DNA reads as TGTGCCAGCAGCTTGGCCTACAGGGGGGGCGAAGCTTTCTTT.

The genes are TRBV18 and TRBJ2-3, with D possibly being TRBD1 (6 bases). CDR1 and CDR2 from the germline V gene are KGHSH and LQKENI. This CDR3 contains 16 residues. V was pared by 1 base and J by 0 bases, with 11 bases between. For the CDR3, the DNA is TGTGCCAGCTCACCACTAGGACAGTGGAGCACAGATACGCAGTATTTT. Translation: CASSPLGQWSTDTQYF.

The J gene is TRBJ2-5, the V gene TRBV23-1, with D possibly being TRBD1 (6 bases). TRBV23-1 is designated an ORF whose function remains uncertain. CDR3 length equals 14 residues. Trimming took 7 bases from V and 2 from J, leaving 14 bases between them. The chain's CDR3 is CASIKRTVQETQYF. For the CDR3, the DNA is TGCGCCAGCATAAAAAGGACAGTGCAAGAGACCCAGTACTTC.

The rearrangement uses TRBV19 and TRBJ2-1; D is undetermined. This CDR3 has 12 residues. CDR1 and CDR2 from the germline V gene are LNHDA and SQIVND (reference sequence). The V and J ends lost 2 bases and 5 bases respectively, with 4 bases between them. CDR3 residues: CASSILDNEQFF. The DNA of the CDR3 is TGTGCCAGTAGTATACTAGACAATGAGCAGTTCTTC.

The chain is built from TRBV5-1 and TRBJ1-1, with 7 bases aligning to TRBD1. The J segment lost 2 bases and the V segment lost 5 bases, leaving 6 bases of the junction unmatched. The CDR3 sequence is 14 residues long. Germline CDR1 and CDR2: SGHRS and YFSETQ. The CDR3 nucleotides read TGCGCCAGCAGGTCGGGGACAGCCAACACTGAAGCTTTCTTT. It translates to CASRSGTANTEAFF.

CDR3: CASSLVVGGAGSNQPQHF. CDR3 bases: TGTGCCAGCAGCTTAGTCGTAGGGGGCGCGGGGAGCAATCAGCCCCAGCATTTT. The rearrangement uses TRBV7-2 and TRBJ1-5; 7 bases fit TRBD1. V gave up 1 base and J gave up 1 base; unmatched junction bases: 10. The CDR3 is 18 amino acids. The germline CDR1 and CDR2 sequences are SGHTA and FQGNSA.

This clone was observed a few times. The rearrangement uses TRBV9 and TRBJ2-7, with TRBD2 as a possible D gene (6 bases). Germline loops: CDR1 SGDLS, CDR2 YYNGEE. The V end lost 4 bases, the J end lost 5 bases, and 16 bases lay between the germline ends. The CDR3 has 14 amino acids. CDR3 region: CASSPSGLINEQYF. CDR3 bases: TGTGCCAGCAGCCCGAGCGGGTTAATCAACGAGCAGTACTTC.

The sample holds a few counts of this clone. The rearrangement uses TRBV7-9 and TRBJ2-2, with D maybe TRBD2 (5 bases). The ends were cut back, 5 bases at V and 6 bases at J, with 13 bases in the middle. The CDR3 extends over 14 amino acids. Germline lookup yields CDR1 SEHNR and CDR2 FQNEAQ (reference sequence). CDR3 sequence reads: CASSHVGSPGELFF. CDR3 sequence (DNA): TGTGCCAGCAGCCACGTGGGGAGCCCCGGGGAGCTGTTTTTT.

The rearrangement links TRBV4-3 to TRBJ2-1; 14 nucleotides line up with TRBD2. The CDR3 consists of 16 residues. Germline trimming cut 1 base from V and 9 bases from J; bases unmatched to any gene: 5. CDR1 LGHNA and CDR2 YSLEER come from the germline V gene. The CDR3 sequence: CASSQAGTSGSFEQFF. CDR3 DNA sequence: TGCGCCAGCAGCCAAGCCGGGACTAGCGGGAGCTTTGAGCAGTTCTTC.

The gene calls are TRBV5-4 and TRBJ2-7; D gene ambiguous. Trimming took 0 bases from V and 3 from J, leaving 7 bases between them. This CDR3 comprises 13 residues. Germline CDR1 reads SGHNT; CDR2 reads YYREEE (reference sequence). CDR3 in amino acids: CASSLGRNYEQYF. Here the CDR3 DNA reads TGTGCCAGCAGCTTGGGTAGAAACTACGAGCAGTACTTC.

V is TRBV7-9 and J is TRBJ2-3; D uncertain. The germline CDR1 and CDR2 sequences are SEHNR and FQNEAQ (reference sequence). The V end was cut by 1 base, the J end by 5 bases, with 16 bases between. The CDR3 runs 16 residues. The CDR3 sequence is CASSLGFGAGLDTQYF. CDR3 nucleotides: TGTGCCAGCAGCTTAGGGTTCGGAGCTGGCCTAGATACGCAGTATTTT.

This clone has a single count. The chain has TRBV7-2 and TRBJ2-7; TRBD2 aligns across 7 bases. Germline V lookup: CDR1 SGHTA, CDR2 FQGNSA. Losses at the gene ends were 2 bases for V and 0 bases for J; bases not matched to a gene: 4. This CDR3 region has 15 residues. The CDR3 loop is CASSLNPSGSYEQYF. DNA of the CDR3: TGTGCCAGCAGCTTAAACCCTAGCGGCTCCTACGAGCAGTACTTC.

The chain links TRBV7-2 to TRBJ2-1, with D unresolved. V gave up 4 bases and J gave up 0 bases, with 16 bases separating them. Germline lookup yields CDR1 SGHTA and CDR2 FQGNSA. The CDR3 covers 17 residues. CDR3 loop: CASSSVGLSSSYNEQFF. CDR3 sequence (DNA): TGTGCCAGCAGCTCGGTCGGTCTCTCAAGCTCCTACAATGAGCAGTTCTTC. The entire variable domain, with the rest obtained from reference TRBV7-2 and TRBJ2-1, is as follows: GAGVSQSPSNKVTEKGKDVELRCDPISGHTALYWYRQSLGQGLEFLIYFQGNSAPDKSGLPSDRFSAERTGGSVSTLTIQRTQQEDSAVYLCASSSVGLSSSYNEQFFGPGTRLTVL.

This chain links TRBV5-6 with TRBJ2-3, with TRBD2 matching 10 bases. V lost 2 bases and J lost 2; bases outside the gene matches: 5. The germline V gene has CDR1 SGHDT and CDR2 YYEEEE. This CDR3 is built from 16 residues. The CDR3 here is CASSFLAGVLTDTQYF. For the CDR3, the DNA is TGTGCCAGCAGCTTTCTAGCGGGAGTACTCACAGATACGCAGTATTTT.

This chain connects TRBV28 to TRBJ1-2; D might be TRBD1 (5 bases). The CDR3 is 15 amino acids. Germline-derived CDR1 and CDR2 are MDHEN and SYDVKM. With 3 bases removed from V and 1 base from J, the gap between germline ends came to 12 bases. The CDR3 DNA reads TGTGCCAGCAGTTTTAGGGGCAGGAGTAACTATGGCTACACCTTC. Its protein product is CASSFRGRSNYGYTF.

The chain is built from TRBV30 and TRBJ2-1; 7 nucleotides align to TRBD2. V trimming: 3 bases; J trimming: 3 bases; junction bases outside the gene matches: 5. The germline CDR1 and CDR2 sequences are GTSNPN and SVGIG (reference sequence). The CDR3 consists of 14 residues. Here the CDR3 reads CAWRGERDYNEQFF. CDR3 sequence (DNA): TGTGCCTGGAGGGGCGAGCGGGACTACAATGAGCAGTTCTTC.

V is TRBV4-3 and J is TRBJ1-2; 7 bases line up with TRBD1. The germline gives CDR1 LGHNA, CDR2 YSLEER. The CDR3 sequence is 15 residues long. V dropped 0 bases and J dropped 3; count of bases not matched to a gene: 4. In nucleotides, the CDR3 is TGCGCCAGCAGCCAAGATCTTCAGGGGGACTATGGCTACACCTTC. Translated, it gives CASSQDLQGDYGYTF.

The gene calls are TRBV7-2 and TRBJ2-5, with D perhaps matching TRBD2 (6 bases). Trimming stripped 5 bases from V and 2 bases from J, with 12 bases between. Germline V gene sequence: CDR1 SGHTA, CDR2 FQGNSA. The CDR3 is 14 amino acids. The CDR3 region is CASSPHGGQETQYF. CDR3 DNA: TGTGCCAGCAGCCCTCACGGAGGGCAAGAGACCCAGTACTTC. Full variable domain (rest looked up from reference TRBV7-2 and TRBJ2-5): GAGVSQSPSNKVTEKGKDVELRCDPISGHTALYWYRQSLGQGLEFLIYFQGNSAPDKSGLPSDRFSAERTGGSVSTLTIQRTQQEDSAVYLCASSPHGGQETQYFGPGTRLLVL.

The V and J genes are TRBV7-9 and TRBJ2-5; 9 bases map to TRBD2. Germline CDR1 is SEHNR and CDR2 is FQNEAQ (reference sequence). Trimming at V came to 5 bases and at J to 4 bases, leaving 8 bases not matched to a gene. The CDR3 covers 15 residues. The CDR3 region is CASSLIAGVGETQYF. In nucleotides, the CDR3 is TGTGCCAGCAGCCTTATAGCGGGAGTGGGAGAGACCCAGTACTTC.

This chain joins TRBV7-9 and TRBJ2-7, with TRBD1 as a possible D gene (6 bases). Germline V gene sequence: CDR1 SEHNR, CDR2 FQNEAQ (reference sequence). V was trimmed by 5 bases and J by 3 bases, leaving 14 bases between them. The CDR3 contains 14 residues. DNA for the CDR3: TGTGCCAGCAGCCCCCGGGACACTCTCTACGAGCAGTACTTC. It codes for CASSPRDTLYEQYF.

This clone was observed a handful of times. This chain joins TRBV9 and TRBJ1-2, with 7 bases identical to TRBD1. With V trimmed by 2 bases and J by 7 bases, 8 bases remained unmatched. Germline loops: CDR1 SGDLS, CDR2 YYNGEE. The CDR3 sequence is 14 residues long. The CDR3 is CASSVGTVSRGYTF. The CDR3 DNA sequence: TGTGCCAGCAGCGTCGGGACAGTGTCCCGTGGCTACACCTTC.

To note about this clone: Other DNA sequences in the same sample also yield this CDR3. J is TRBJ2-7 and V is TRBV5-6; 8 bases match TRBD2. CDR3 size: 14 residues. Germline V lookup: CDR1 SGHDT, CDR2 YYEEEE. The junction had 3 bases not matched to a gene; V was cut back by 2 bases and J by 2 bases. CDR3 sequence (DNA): TGTGCCAGCAGCTTCCCGGGACTAGCCTACGAGCAGTACTTC. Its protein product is CASSFPGLAYEQYF.

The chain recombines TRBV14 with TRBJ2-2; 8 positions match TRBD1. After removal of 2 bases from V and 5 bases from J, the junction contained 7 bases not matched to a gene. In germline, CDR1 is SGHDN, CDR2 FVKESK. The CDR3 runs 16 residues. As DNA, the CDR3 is TGTGCCAGCAGCCAAATTGACAGGGGAAGGACCGGGGAGCTGTTTTTT. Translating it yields CASSQIDRGRTGELFF. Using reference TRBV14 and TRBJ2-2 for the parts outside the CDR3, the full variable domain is EAGVTQFPSHSVIEKGQTVTLRCDPISGHDNLYWYRRVMGKEIKFLLHFVKESKQDESGMPNNRFLAERTGGTYSTLKVQPAELEDSGVYFCASSQIDRGRTGELFFGEGSRLTVL.

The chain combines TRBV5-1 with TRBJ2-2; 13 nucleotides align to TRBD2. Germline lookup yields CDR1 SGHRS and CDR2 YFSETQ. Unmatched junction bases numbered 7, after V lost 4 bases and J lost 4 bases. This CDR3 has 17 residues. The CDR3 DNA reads TGCGCCAGCAGCCCTCAAGGACTAGCGGGAGCCACCGGGGAGCTGTTTTTT. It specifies CASSPQGLAGATGELFF. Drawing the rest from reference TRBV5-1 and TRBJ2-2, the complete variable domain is KAGVTQTPRYLIKTRGQQVTLSCSPISGHRSVSWYQQTPGQGLQFLFEYFSETQRNKGNFPGRFSGRQFSNSRSEMNVSTLELGDSALYLCASSPQGLAGATGELFFGEGSRLTVL.

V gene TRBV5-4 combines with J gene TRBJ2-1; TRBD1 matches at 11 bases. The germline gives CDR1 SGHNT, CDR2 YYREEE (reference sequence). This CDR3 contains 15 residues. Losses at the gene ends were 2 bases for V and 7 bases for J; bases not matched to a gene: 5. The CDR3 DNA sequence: TGTGCCAGCAGCTTAGGGACAGGGGGTAGGAATGAGCAGTTCTTC. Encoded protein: CASSLGTGGRNEQFF.

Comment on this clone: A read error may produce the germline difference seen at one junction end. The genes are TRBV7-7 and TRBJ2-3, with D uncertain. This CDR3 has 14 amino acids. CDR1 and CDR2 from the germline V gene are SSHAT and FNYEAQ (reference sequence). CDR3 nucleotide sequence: TGTGCTAGCAGCCTTTCCGGGAGCACAGATACGCAGTATTTT. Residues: CASSLSGSTDTQYF.

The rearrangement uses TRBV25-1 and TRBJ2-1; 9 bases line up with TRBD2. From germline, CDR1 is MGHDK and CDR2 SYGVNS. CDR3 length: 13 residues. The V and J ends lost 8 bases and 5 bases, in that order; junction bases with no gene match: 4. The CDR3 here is CASLTSGNNEQFF. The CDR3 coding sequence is TGTGCCAGCCTGACTAGCGGAAACAATGAGCAGTTCTTC.

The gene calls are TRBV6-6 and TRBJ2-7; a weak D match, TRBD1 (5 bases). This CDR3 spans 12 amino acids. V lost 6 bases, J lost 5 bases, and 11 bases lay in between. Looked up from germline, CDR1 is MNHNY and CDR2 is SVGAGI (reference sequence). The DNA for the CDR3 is TGTGCCAGCAGAAAACAAGGGGACGAGCAGTACTTC. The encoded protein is CASRKQGDEQYF.

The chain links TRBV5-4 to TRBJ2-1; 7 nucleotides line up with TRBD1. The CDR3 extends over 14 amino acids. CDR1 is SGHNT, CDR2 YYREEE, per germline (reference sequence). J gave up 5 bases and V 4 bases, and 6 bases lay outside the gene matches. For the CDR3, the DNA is TGTGCCAGCAGCCCGTGGGACAGTCACAATGAGCAGTTCTTC. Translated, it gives CASSPWDSHNEQFF.

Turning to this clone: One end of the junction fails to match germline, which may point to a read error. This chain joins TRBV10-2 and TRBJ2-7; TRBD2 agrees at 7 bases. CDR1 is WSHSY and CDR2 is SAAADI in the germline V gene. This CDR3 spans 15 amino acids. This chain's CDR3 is CASRESGGSGYEQYF. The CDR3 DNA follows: TGCGCCAGCAGGGAGTCCGGCGGGAGCGGCTACGAGCAGTACTTC.